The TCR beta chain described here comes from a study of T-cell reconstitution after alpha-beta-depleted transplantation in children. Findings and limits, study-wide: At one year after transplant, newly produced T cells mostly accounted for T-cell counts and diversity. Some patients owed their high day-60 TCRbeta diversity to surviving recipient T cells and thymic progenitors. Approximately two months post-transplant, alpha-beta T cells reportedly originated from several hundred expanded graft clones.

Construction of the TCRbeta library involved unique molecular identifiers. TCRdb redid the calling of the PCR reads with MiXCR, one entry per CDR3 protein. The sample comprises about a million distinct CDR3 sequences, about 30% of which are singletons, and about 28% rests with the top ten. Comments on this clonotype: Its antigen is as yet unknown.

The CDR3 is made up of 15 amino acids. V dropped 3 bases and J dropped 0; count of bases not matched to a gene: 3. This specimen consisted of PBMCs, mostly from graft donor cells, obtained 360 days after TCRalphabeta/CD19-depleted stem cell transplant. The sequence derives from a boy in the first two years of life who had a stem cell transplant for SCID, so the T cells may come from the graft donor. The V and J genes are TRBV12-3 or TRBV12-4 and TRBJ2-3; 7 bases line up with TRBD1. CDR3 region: CASSFRTGSTDTQYF. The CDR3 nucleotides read TGTGCCAGCAGTTTCCGGACAGGTAGCACAGATACGCAGTATTTT.